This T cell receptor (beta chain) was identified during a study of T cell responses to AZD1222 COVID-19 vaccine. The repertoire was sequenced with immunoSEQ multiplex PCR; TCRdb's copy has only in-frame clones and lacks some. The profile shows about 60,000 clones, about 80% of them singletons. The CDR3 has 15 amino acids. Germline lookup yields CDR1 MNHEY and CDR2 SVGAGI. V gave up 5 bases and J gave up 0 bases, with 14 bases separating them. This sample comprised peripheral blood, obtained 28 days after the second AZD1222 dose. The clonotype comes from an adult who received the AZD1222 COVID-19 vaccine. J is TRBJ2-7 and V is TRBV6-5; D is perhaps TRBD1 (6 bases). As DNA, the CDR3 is TGTGCCAGCAGTCTAGGAGCAGGGGTCTCCTACGAGCAGTACTTC. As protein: CASSLGAGVSYEQYF.